The following is a TCR beta chain sequence with its context. Its antigen is unidentified. The data stem from a study of CD8+ T cells in alopecia areata. On the study more broadly: Oral tofacitinib (5 to 10 mg twice daily) was administered to treated patients. The drug, tofacitinib, lasted 6 to 18 months, followed by 6 months off drug.

Sequencing relied on a cDNA template that was reverse transcribed from extracted RNA. Profiled with immunoSEQ multiplex PCR; TCRdb holds only in-frame clones, not every one. This sample has some 150,000 clones, with less than 65% found just once. Trimming cost V 3 bases and J 7 bases, with 10 bases left between them. The CDR3 has 12 amino acids. Per the germline V gene, CDR1 is GTSNPN and CDR2 is SVGIG (reference sequence). Study-level findings and limits: Possibly as an HLA-related effect, TCR sharing across patients appeared less clear than in mice. Researchers report lesional scalp, most notably alopecia totalis/universalis, outstripped normal scalp in clonality.

This chain joins TRBV30 and TRBJ2-1; D unclear. Source: CD8+ T cells sorted from blood, taken at week 0. This TCR was sampled from a human donor with alopecia areata. The CDR3, as DNA: TGTGCCTGGAGAACCCCCGGGAATGAGCAGTTCTTC. It codes for CAWRTPGNEQFF.